This entry lists 22 T cell receptor beta chains sequenced from one sample in a study of Graves' ophthalmopathy and Graves' hyperthyroidism. The sequenced template was RNA, covering the TCR beta CDR3 region. In the first round, RT-PCR was carried out with HTBI primers, and a multiplex PCR formed the second round. TCRdb re-called the multiplex PCR reads with MiXCR, one entry per CDR3 protein. Among 150,000 to 200,000 distinct CDR3 sequences listed, approximately 38% were seen once. The specimen was peripheral blood. These receptors were collected from a woman in her thirties or forties with Graves' ophthalmopathy.

This clonotype was recorded at least ten times. V and J are TRBV7-2 and TRBJ1-3, with D perhaps TRBD1 (5 bases). Germline lookup yields CDR1 SGHTA and CDR2 FQGNSA. V lost 5 bases and J lost 0, with 11 bases in between. CDR3 size: 15 residues. This chain's CDR3 is CASSLWTRSGNTIYF. The CDR3, as DNA: TGTGCCAGCAGCCTGTGGACACGCTCTGGAAACACCATATATTTT.

This clonotype was seen repeatedly, ten times or more. CDR3 loop: CAWKGGFGSSGANVLTF. DNA of the CDR3: TGTGCCTGGAAAGGAGGGTTCGGAAGCTCTGGGGCCAACGTCCTGACTTTC. This chain joins TRBV30 and TRBJ2-6, with D tentatively TRBD2 (6 bases). Germline CDR1 is GTSNPN and CDR2 is SVGIG (reference sequence). The CDR3 length is 17 residues. Trimming stripped 4 bases from V and 0 bases from J, with 16 bases between. The full variable domain, its missing parts supplied by reference TRBV30 and TRBJ2-6, is SQTIHQWPATLVQPVGSPLSLECTVEGTSNPNLYWYRQAAGRGLQLLFYSVGIGQISSEVPQNLSASRPQDRQFILSSKKLLLSDSGFYLCAWKGGFGSSGANVLTFGAGSRLTVL.

In its sample, this clonotype was seen many times. CDR3 coding DNA: TGTGCCAGCAGCCCCCGGACTAGCGGGAGTACGGAGACCCAGTACTTC. It translates to CASSPRTSGSTETQYF. This sequence joins TRBV11-2 and TRBJ2-5; 13 nucleotides align to TRBD2. In germline, CDR1 is SGHAT, CDR2 FQNNGV. Trimming removed 5 bases from V and 5 bases from J; junction bases left unmatched: 8. There are 16 residues in the CDR3.

This clonotype was picked up many times. The CDR3 loop is CASRQNYGYTF. The CDR3 DNA is TGTGCCAGCAGACAGAACTATGGCTACACCTTC. V is TRBV28 and J is TRBJ1-2; no firm D call. Germline CDR1 is MDHEN and CDR2 is SYDVKM. V lost 6 bases to trimming and J lost 2 bases, with 4 bases between them. This CDR3 has 11 amino acids.

In this sample, this clonotype turned up many times. The V and J genes are TRBV28 and TRBJ1-5; no clear D gene. The CDR3 spans 13 residues. Germline loops: CDR1 MDHEN, CDR2 SYDVKM. Trimming shortened V by 6 bases and J by 0 bases, and 6 bases separated the two germline ends. As DNA, the CDR3 is TGTGCCAGCAGGTGGGATAGCAATCAGCCCCAGCATTTT. It yields the protein CASRWDSNQPQHF.

Only a few counts were recorded for this clonotype. V usage is TRBV28 and J usage is TRBJ1-2, with D possibly being TRBD1 (6 bases). CDR3 length equals 13 residues. V was trimmed by 8 bases and J by 4 bases, leaving 14 bases between them. Germline loops: CDR1 MDHEN, CDR2 SYDVKM. The CDR3 spells CASVNRDFYGYTF. DNA for the CDR3: TGTGCCAGCGTAAACAGGGACTTCTATGGCTACACCTTC.

This clonotype was recorded many times. This sequence joins TRBV28 and TRBJ2-7; possibly TRBD2 for D (6 bases). Germline CDR1 reads MDHEN; CDR2 reads SYDVKM. Trimming pared 6 bases from V and 3 bases from J, leaving 15 bases between. The CDR3 totals 14 residues. CDR3 sequence (DNA): TGTGCCAGCAGCAACTCAGGAGGGAGCTACGAGCAGTACTTC. Amino acid sequence: CASSNSGGSYEQYF.

This clonotype was recorded at least ten times. The V gene is TRBV6-2 or TRBV6-3, the J gene TRBJ2-5; weak D call: TRBD2 (5 bases). The CDR3 length is 14 residues. V was cut by 5 bases and J by 1 base, with 11 bases left in between. The V gene's germline CDR1 is MNHEY and CDR2 SVGEGT. The CDR3 loop is CASSPSAGQETQYF. The DNA of the CDR3 is TGTGCCAGCAGTCCCTCGGCGGGCCAAGAGACCCAGTACTTC.

This clonotype was observed a handful of times. The chain couples TRBV6-5 to TRBJ1-1, with D perhaps TRBD1 (6 bases). Germline CDR1 reads MNHEY; CDR2 reads SVGAGI. The ends were cut back, 1 base at V and 3 bases at J, with 9 bases in the middle. This CDR3 has 14 residues. The CDR3 coding sequence is TGTGCCAGCAGTTACTGGGGGCCCGACACTGAAGCTTTCTTT. It translates to CASSYWGPDTEAFF.

This clonotype came up many times. The chain joins TRBV19 to TRBJ1-5; D uncertain. Germline CDR1 and CDR2: LNHDA and SQIVND (reference sequence). Trimming left V 3 bases short and J 2 bases short, with 8 bases between. CDR3 size: 14 residues. The CDR3 loop reads CASSMTAGNQPQHF. The CDR3 region has the DNA TGTGCCAGTAGTATGACCGCTGGCAATCAGCCCCAGCATTTT. The full variable domain, in which reference TRBV19 and TRBJ1-5 provide the parts outside the CDR3, is DGGITQSPKYLFRKEGQNVTLSCEQNLNHDAMYWYRQDPGQGLRLIYYSQIVNDFQKGDIAEGYSVSREKKESFPLTVTSAQKNPTAFYLCASSMTAGNQPQHFGDGTRLSIL.

The sample holds many counts of this clonotype. This chain links TRBV14 with TRBJ1-2; no clear D. Germline V CDR1 and CDR2: SGHDN, FVKESK. V dropped 1 base and J dropped 7 bases, with 10 bases sitting between them. The CDR3 is 13 amino acids. The CDR3 region has the DNA TGTGCCAGCAGCCAAGTAGACGACGTTGGCTACACCTTC. This encodes CASSQVDDVGYTF.

This clonotype showed up many times. This chain joins TRBV7-2 and TRBJ2-7, with D perhaps matching TRBD1 or TRBD2 (6 bases each). CDR1 and CDR2 from the germline V gene are SGHTA and FQGNSA. The CDR3 is 15 amino acids. V lost 2 bases and J 3 bases, leaving 14 bases between the germline ends. The CDR3 loop is CASSLSGAGHYEQYF. In DNA, the CDR3 is TGTGCCAGCAGCTTATCTGGCGCGGGACACTACGAGCAGTACTTC.

The table lists this clonotype with many counts. The chain links TRBV12-3 or TRBV12-4 to TRBJ1-6; no definite D call. Trimming shortened V by 3 bases and J by 6 bases, and 12 bases separated the two germline ends. The CDR3 covers 15 residues. In DNA form, the CDR3 reads TGTGCCAGCAGTTTTCAGGCAGAACTTAATTCACCCCTCCACTTT. Translation gives CASSFQAELNSPLHF.

This clonotype has ten or more counts. The CDR3 spells CASSETAYGYTF. CDR3 DNA: TGTGCCAGCAGCGAGACAGCCTATGGCTACACCTTC. The J gene is TRBJ1-2, the V gene TRBV11-3; tentative D call: TRBD1 (5 bases). Trimming took 5 bases from V and 4 from J, leaving 8 bases between them. This CDR3 region has 12 residues. Germline V gives CDR1 SGHNT, CDR2 YENEEA.

This clonotype was detected many times. This chain uses TRBV11-2 with TRBJ2-4, with D perhaps TRBD1 (6 bases). This CDR3 region has 14 residues. Trimming left V 7 bases short and J 8 bases short, with 18 bases between. Germline V lookup: CDR1 SGHAT, CDR2 FQNNGV. The CDR3 bases are TGTGCCAGCACCCCAATCCGCAGGGGTGACATTCAGTACTTC. It translates to CASTPIRRGDIQYF.

For the CDR3, the DNA is TGTGCCAGCAAGCGGGGGAGGGATAGCAATCAGCCCCAGCATTTT. This sequence encodes CASKRGRDSNQPQHF. V usage is TRBV6-2 or TRBV6-3 and J usage is TRBJ1-5, with D perhaps TRBD1 (5 bases). The CDR3 covers 15 residues. Looked up from germline, CDR1 is MNHEY and CDR2 is SVGEGT. Trimming left V 7 bases short and J 0 bases short, with 13 bases between.

This clonotype was seen a handful of times. The chain is built from TRBV27 and TRBJ2-4; TRBD2 is a possible D gene (6 bases). This CDR3 is built from 15 residues. Germline V gene data show CDR1 as MNHEY and CDR2 as SMNVEV (reference sequence). V lost 4 bases, J lost 8 bases, and 18 bases lay in between. CDR3 bases: TGTGCCAGCAGTTCCCTCCCCTTCGGGGGTGACATTCAGTACTTC. This gives the protein CASSSLPFGGDIQYF.

The table lists this clonotype with a few counts. The chain joins TRBV6-1 to TRBJ1-5, with D possibly being TRBD1 (6 bases). The V and J ends lost 0 bases and 6 bases respectively, with 12 bases between them. This CDR3 has 15 residues. The germline V gene encodes CDR1 MNHNS and CDR2 SASEGT. The CDR3 region has the DNA TGTGCCAGCAGTGAAGCGTGGTCAGGGGTTCAGCCCCAGCATTTT. Encoded protein: CASSEAWSGVQPQHF.

This clonotype occurred many times. The chain uses TRBV5-1 and TRBJ2-5; 9 bases fit TRBD2. Unmatched junction bases numbered 2, after V lost 4 bases and J lost 1 base. CDR1 is SGHRS, CDR2 YFSETQ, per germline. The CDR3 contains 14 residues. Written as DNA, the CDR3 is TGCGCCAGCAGCCTGACTAGCGGCCAAGAGACCCAGTACTTC. This translates into CASSLTSGQETQYF.

The chain recombines TRBV19 with TRBJ2-7; tentatively, D is TRBD2 (6 bases). This CDR3 has 13 residues. The germline V gene encodes CDR1 LNHDA and CDR2 SQIVND (reference sequence). V lost 5 bases and J lost 6, with 14 bases in between. CDR3 protein: CASSFWGGREQYF. The CDR3 nucleotides read TGTGCCAGTAGTTTCTGGGGAGGACGCGAGCAGTACTTC.

At least ten counts were recorded for this clonotype. V usage is TRBV19 and J usage is TRBJ1-5, with a possible D match to TRBD1 (6 bases). Trimming took off 6 bases at V and 4 bases at J, with 16 bases between the two ends. Germline V lookup: CDR1 LNHDA, CDR2 SQIVND (reference sequence). The CDR3 consists of 15 residues. The CDR3 here is CASRRRGQRNQPQHF. CDR3 nucleotides: TGTGCCAGTAGACGCCGGGGGCAGAGAAATCAGCCCCAGCATTTT.

This clonotype was seen many times. This chain joins TRBV7-9 and TRBJ1-2; tentative D call: TRBD1 (6 bases). Per germline, CDR1 SEHNR and CDR2 FQNEAQ (reference sequence). The V and J ends lost 5 bases and 4 bases respectively, with 14 bases between them. The CDR3 runs to 14 residues. CDR3 nucleotides: TGTGCCAGCAGCCCCCCGACAGGCGGCTATGGCTACACCTTC. Its protein product is CASSPPTGGYGYTF.